Below, 27 T cell receptor beta chains from the same sample are listed, as sequenced in a study of shared clonotypes between healthy human individuals. Sequenced by immunoSEQ multiplex PCR; TCRdb stores in-frame clones only, minus some. The table has around 1.1 million clones, roughly 74% seen once; the top ten hold 0.5% to 0.65%. Specimen: memory CD4+ T cells from PBMCs. Subset specified: CD45RA-negative fraction. The receptors originated from a man between 18 and 29 years old in good health. Some clones in this sample may be carry-over from other donors' samples.

This clone was detected only a few times. The gene calls are TRBV2 and TRBJ1-5; TRBD1 matches at 11 bases. The germline V gene has CDR1 SNHLY and CDR2 FYNNEI. The V segment lost 1 base and the J segment 5 bases; nucleotides outside the gene matches: 4. The CDR3 contains 16 residues. Written as DNA, the CDR3 is TGTGCCAGCAGTGAAGGGCGGGACAGGGGGTATCAGCCCCAGCATTTT. This translates into CASSEGRDRGYQPQHF.

In the case of this clone: A clone one base away is much larger, so this may be a read error. V gene TRBV28 combines with J gene TRBJ1-1, with D possibly matching TRBD1 (5 bases). Trimming removed 4 bases at V and 4 bases at J, with 13 bases between. Germline CDR1 and CDR2: MDHEN and SYDVKM. The CDR3 totals 14 residues. CDR3 nucleotide sequence: TGTGCCAGCAGTTCCACCAGGGTCGGCACTGAAGCTTTCTTT. Protein product: CASSSTRVGTEAFF.

This clone came up once. This chain links TRBV18 with TRBJ2-2; D call uncertain. The CDR3 has 13 amino acids. Trimming shortened V by 2 bases and J by 4 bases, and 5 bases separated the two germline ends. CDR1 KGHSH and CDR2 LQKENI come from the germline V gene. The CDR3 sequence is CASSPWSTGELFF. CDR3 bases: TGTGCCAGCTCACCATGGAGCACCGGGGAGCTGTTTTTT.

This chain uses TRBV5-1 with TRBJ2-1; 9 positions match TRBD2. With V trimmed by 4 bases and J by 7 bases, 12 bases remained unmatched. CDR1 SGHRS and CDR2 YFSETQ come from the germline V gene. The CDR3 runs to 16 residues. CDR3 in DNA: TGCGCCAGCAGCCGGGCCGGCGGGAGGGCCAGAAATGAGCAGTTCTTC. Its protein product is CASSRAGGRARNEQFF. The full variable domain, with the rest looked up from reference TRBV5-1 and TRBJ2-1, is KAGVTQTPRYLIKTRGQQVTLSCSPISGHRSVSWYQQTPGQGLQFLFEYFSETQRNKGNFPGRFSGRQFSNSRSEMNVSTLELGDSALYLCASSRAGGRARNEQFFGPGTRLTVL.

The V and J genes are TRBV28 and TRBJ2-4; 7 positions agree with TRBD1. The CDR3 runs to 14 residues. CDR1 and CDR2 (germline): MDHEN, SYDVKM. The V and J ends lost 1 base and 7 bases, in that order; junction bases with no gene match: 4. The CDR3 nucleotides read TGTGCCAGCAGTTTATCGACAGGGATGAACATTCAGTACTTC. This translates into CASSLSTGMNIQYF.

The chain couples TRBV11-1 to TRBJ2-7; 7 bases line up with TRBD2. This CDR3 spans 16 amino acids. In germline, CDR1 is SGHAT, CDR2 FQDESV (reference sequence). Trimming cost V 4 bases and J 0 bases; bases outside gene matches: 9. DNA for the CDR3: TGTGCCAGCAGCTCCACCGCTCGGGACTACTCCTACGAGCAGTACTTC. Translated: CASSSTARDYSYEQYF.

This sequence joins TRBV14 and TRBJ2-3; the D is unclear. The germline V gene has CDR1 SGHDN and CDR2 FVKESK. The CDR3 is 14 amino acids. V shed 2 bases and J shed 0 bases, with 6 bases lying between them. The DNA for the CDR3 is TGTGCCAGCAGCCAAATGGCTAGCACAGATACGCAGTATTTT. As protein: CASSQMASTDTQYF. The full variable domain, with the rest looked up from reference TRBV14 and TRBJ2-3, is EAGVTQFPSHSVIEKGQTVTLRCDPISGHDNLYWYRRVMGKEIKFLLHFVKESKQDESGMPNNRFLAERTGGTYSTLKVQPAELEDSGVYFCASSQMASTDTQYFGPGTRLTVL.

This chain uses TRBV10-3 with TRBJ2-3, with 11 bases that match TRBD2. The CDR3 loop spans 15 amino acids. The ends lost 11 bases at V and 2 bases at J; junction bases unmatched: 9. Germline V lookup: CDR1 ENHRY, CDR2 SYGVKD. CDR3 nucleotides: TGTGCCGCTAGGGGGACTAGCGGTTCCACAGATACGCAGTATTTT. Protein sequence: CAARGTSGSTDTQYF.

This chain uses TRBV28 with TRBJ1-5; D gene uncertain. Trimming removed 10 bases from V and 6 bases from J, with 22 bases in between. Germline CDR1 is MDHEN and CDR2 is SYDVKM. There are 15 residues in the CDR3. The CDR3 loop reads CATGNGQTMIQPQHF. CDR3 coding DNA: TGTGCCACCGGTAACGGGCAGACCATGATTCAGCCCCAGCATTTT.

This clone was found a few times. The chain carries TRBV28 and TRBJ1-5; D call uncertain. Looked up from germline, CDR1 is MDHEN and CDR2 is SYDVKM. Deletions cut 8 bases from V and 2 bases from J, with 13 bases between. CDR3 length: 14 residues. CDR3 DNA sequence: TGTGCCAGCTTTTTGGCGGCGGGCAATCAGCCCCAGCATTTT. It codes for CASFLAAGNQPQHF. Full variable domain (missing parts from reference TRBV28 and TRBJ1-5): DVKVTQSSRYLVKRTGEKVFLECVQDMDHENMFWYRQDPGLGLRLIYFSYDVKMKEKGDIPEGYSVSREKKERFSLILESASTNQTSMYLCASFLAAGNQPQHFGDGTRLSIL.

On this clone itself: A much bigger clone sits one base away, suggesting this may be a read error. The chain carries TRBV6-6 and TRBJ1-4; D is ambiguous. The length of the CDR3 is 13 residues. CDR1 is MNHNY, CDR2 SVGAGI, per germline (reference sequence). V dropped 8 bases and J dropped 3 bases, with 10 bases sitting between them. In DNA, the CDR3 is TGTGCCAGCGTCGATCAGGCTAATGAAAAACTGTTTTTT. It codes for CASVDQANEKLFF.

The chain recombines TRBV27 with TRBJ2-1, with a tentative D call TRBD2 (6 bases). Trimming stripped 3 bases from V and 8 bases from J, with 17 bases between. Germline CDR1 MNHEY, CDR2 SMNVEV (reference sequence). The CDR3 covers 15 residues. The CDR3 is CASSFGQGGAHEQFF. The CDR3, as DNA: TGTGCCAGCAGTTTTGGGCAGGGCGGGGCCCATGAGCAGTTCTTC.

This clone has only one observation. The rearrangement links TRBV2 to TRBJ2-2, with D perhaps given as TRBD1 or TRBD2 (5 bases each). CDR3 length: 14 amino acids. The germline V gene encodes CDR1 SNHLY and CDR2 FYNNEI. With 8 bases removed from V and 4 bases from J, the gap between germline ends came to 14 bases. The CDR3: CASGLDSGTGELFF. CDR3 DNA sequence: TGTGCCAGCGGCCTTGACAGCGGCACCGGGGAGCTGTTTTTT.

The chain is built from TRBV28 and TRBJ2-7, with D possibly matching TRBD2 (6 bases). Germline V gives CDR1 MDHEN, CDR2 SYDVKM. Deletions cut 11 bases from V and 1 base from J, with 15 bases between. This CDR3 spans 13 amino acids. CDR3 sequence reads: CAPPRRGSYEQYF. CDR3 sequence (DNA): TGTGCCCCCCCGCGGAGGGGATCCTACGAGCAGTACTTC.

The J gene is TRBJ2-7, the V gene TRBV19; maybe TRBD2 (6 bases). V was clipped by 9 bases and J by 3 bases, with 15 bases between them. The CDR3 spans 13 residues. Per germline, CDR1 LNHDA and CDR2 SQIVND (reference sequence). The CDR3 DNA follows: TGTGCCAGCGGAGCAAGGAGGGGCTACGAGCAGTACTTC. Its translation: CASGARRGYEQYF.

As for this clone: Additional DNA sequences in this sample encode the identical CDR3. The V and J genes are TRBV19 and TRBJ2-5; D is unresolved. Trimming pared 3 bases from V and 6 bases from J, leaving 5 bases between. Germline CDR1 reads LNHDA; CDR2 reads SQIVND (reference sequence). This CDR3 region has 11 residues. CDR3 nucleotide sequence: TGTGCCAGTAGTATCGGCCAGACCCAGTACTTC. Amino acid sequence: CASSIGQTQYF. Looking up the rest from reference TRBV19 and TRBJ2-5 gives the full variable domain: DGGITQSPKYLFRKEGQNVTLSCEQNLNHDAMYWYRQDPGQGLRLIYYSQIVNDFQKGDIAEGYSVSREKKESFPLTVTSAQKNPTAFYLCASSIGQTQYFGPGTRLLVL.

V and J are TRBV4-2 and TRBJ1-1; D gene uncertain. This CDR3 region has 15 residues. V lost 1 base, J lost 1 base, and 10 bases lay in between. Germline values: CDR1 LGHNA, CDR2 YNFKEQ. The CDR3 DNA follows: TGTGCCAGCAGCCAAGGAGACATAGCGAACACTGAAGCTTTCTTT. Its protein product is CASSQGDIANTEAFF.

On this clone itself: A read error is possible here, since a much larger clone lies one base away. The same CDR3 also results from other DNA sequences found in this sample. The chain recombines TRBV18 with TRBJ1-2, with unresolved D. The CDR3 totals 13 residues. Trimming removed 2 bases at V and 5 bases at J, with 9 bases between. The germline V gene encodes CDR1 KGHSH and CDR2 LQKENI. CDR3 in DNA: TGTGCCAGCTCACCAGACATTAATTATGGCTACACCTTC. It is translated as CASSPDINYGYTF.

The chain is built from TRBV6-6 and TRBJ2-7; D is tentatively TRBD1 or TRBD2 (6 bases each). In germline, CDR1 is MNHNY, CDR2 SVGAGI (reference sequence). The germline V and J ends were trimmed by 7 bases and 3 bases, with 16 bases remaining between them. This CDR3 is 14 amino acids long. CDR3 sequence (DNA): TGTGCCAGCACCCACGGGGGCAGCAACTACGAGCAGTACTTC. Translating gives CASTHGGSNYEQYF.

The chain is built from TRBV19 and TRBJ2-3; D not certain. The CDR3 is 18 amino acids. Per the germline V gene, CDR1 is LNHDA and CDR2 is SQIVND (reference sequence). Trimming removed 5 bases at V and 2 bases at J, with 23 bases between. DNA of the CDR3: TGTGCCAGTAGTTCCCCCGGGTCCTACTACCAGCCCACAGATACGCAGTATTTT. It specifies CASSSPGSYYQPTDTQYF.

This CDR3 is CASSGFGGGLSYEQYF. In DNA form, the CDR3 reads TGTGCCAGCAGTGGATTCGGGGGAGGCCTCTCCTACGAGCAGTACTTC. The chain joins TRBV28 to TRBJ2-7, with TRBD2 as a possible D gene (6 bases). The V end lost 5 bases, the J end lost 0 bases, and 17 bases lay between the germline ends. The length of the CDR3 is 16 residues. The V gene's germline CDR1 is MDHEN and CDR2 SYDVKM.

This rearrangement joins TRBV28 to TRBJ2-3; TRBD2 matches at 10 bases. This CDR3 comprises 14 residues. Germline CDR1 reads MDHEN; CDR2 reads SYDVKM. Trimming cost V 7 bases and J 6 bases; bases outside gene matches: 7. This CDR3 reads CASKAGGPVDTQYF. CDR3 sequence (DNA): TGTGCCAGCAAAGCGGGAGGGCCGGTTGATACGCAGTATTTT. The complete variable domain, with remaining parts taken from reference TRBV28 and TRBJ2-3, reads DVKVTQSSRYLVKRTGEKVFLECVQDMDHENMFWYRQDPGLGLRLIYFSYDVKMKEKGDIPEGYSVSREKKERFSLILESASTNQTSMYLCASKAGGPVDTQYFGPGTRLTVL.

The genes are TRBV9 and TRBJ2-7; 11 nucleotides align to TRBD1. The CDR3 is made up of 15 amino acids. V lost 0 bases, J lost 3 bases, and 2 bases stayed unmatched. In germline, CDR1 is SGDLS, CDR2 YYNGEE. CDR3 region: CASSVVGTGGYEQYF. CDR3 DNA: TGTGCCAGCAGCGTAGTCGGGACAGGGGGCTACGAGCAGTACTTC.

This clone was observed at least ten times. Other DNA sequences in the sample encode the same CDR3. The rearrangement links TRBV5-4 to TRBJ1-1, with no clear D. This CDR3 has 16 amino acids. The germline V and J ends were trimmed by 6 bases and 1 base, with 19 bases remaining between them. CDR1 SGHNT and CDR2 YYREEE come from the germline V gene (reference sequence). Here the CDR3 reads CASNPKIHSGNTEAFF. CDR3 nucleotide sequence: TGTGCCAGCAACCCTAAAATCCACAGTGGGAACACTGAAGCTTTCTTT.

The rearrangement links TRBV2 to TRBJ1-2, with D hard to call. Germline CDR1 and CDR2: SNHLY and FYNNEI. The CDR3 sequence is 12 residues long. Trimming took off 3 bases at V and 5 bases at J, with 7 bases between the two ends. Here the CDR3 DNA reads TGTGCCAGCAGTGATGGCAAGTATGGCTACACCTTC. Amino acid sequence: CASSDGKYGYTF.

The chain is built from TRBV28 and TRBJ2-5; D gene unclear. Germline CDR1 and CDR2: MDHEN and SYDVKM. The CDR3 loop spans 13 amino acids. V was clipped by 2 bases and J by 4 bases, with 8 bases between them. The CDR3 spells CASSLPELETQYF. The CDR3 DNA reads as TGTGCCAGCAGTTTACCCGAACTAGAGACCCAGTACTTC.

The CDR3 nucleotides read TGTGCCAGCAGCTTCGGGGACTCCAGACCCTCTGGCTACACCTTC. This sequence encodes CASSFGDSRPSGYTF. The chain links TRBV5-4 to TRBJ1-2, with a weak D call TRBD1 (5 bases). Germline V gene sequence: CDR1 SGHNT, CDR2 YYREEE (reference sequence). Trimming took off 2 bases at V and 7 bases at J, with 18 bases between the two ends. CDR3 size: 15 residues.